Shown below are 3 T cell receptor beta chains from a single sample sequenced in a study of blood T cell repertoires in COVID-19 (dated by TCRdb to 2020 to 2021). Library preparation was by the immunoSEQ multiplex PCR assay. TCRdb holds this immuneACCESS table with in-frame rearrangements only. Some clones are missing; in checked studies, unresolved V genes explain under half, and the rest has no known cause. The table for this sample lists over 85,000 clones; around four fifths of them were counted only once. Clones ranked in the top ten supply around 3.3% of the sample. Material for sequencing was peripheral blood. The source of these receptors is a man aged 45-65 years with acute or convalescent COVID-19.

This clone was recorded a few times. The V gene is TRBV7-9, the J gene TRBJ2-7, with TRBD2 matching 8 bases. The CDR3 contains 16 residues. Germline assignment: CDR1 SEHNR and CDR2 FQNEAQ (reference sequence). With V trimmed by 4 bases and J by 2 bases, 10 bases remained unmatched. The CDR3 reads CASSSSSSGSTYEQYF. Here the CDR3 DNA reads TGTGCCAGCAGCTCGTCCTCCAGCGGGAGTACCTACGAGCAGTACTTC.

V gene TRBV9 combines with J gene TRBJ1-2, with D tentatively TRBD1 (6 bases). Germline V gene sequence: CDR1 SGDLS, CDR2 YYNGEE. This CDR3 is built from 13 residues. V was shortened by 4 bases and J by 2 bases, with 9 bases between the two germline ends. CDR3 residues: CASSPGENYGYTF. CDR3 DNA: TGTGCCAGCAGCCCAGGGGAAAACTATGGCTACACCTTC.

CDR3 amino acids: CASSFSGGVLRELFF. CDR3 nucleotide sequence: TGTGCCAGCAGCTTTAGCGGAGGGGTTCTCCGGGAGCTGTTTTTT. The gene calls are TRBV7-2 and TRBJ2-2, with D possibly matching TRBD2 (6 bases). The length of the CDR3 is 15 residues. From germline, CDR1 is SGHTA and CDR2 FQGNSA. V lost 3 bases and J lost 9, with 17 bases in between.